The clone carrying this T cell receptor (beta chain) was found a few times. Its antigen is as yet unknown. Being one base from a much bigger clone, this may be a read error. These data come from a study of T cells after yellow fever vaccination. Overall study findings and caveats: CD4 and CD8 compartments shared a small share of clonotypes, likely from convergent recombination.

V lost 5 bases to trimming and J lost 2 bases, with 7 bases between them. Per the germline V gene, CDR1 is SGHAT and CDR2 is FQNNGV. CDR3 size: 13 residues. Template switching by 5'RACE produced TCR cDNA, adding a universal primer site and UMIs. TCRdb used MiXCR to reprocess the 5' RACE reads, holding one entry per CDR3 protein. The repertoire includes 300,000 to 350,000 distinct CDR3 sequences, roughly 4.3% of them detected once, and roughly 24% sits in the top ten. This sequence originates from a man younger than 30 who received the YFV17D yellow fever vaccine. Here the sequenced sample was PBMCs, taken 5 days after the yellow fever booster vaccination. This chain connects TRBV11-2 to TRBJ1-5; D might be TRBD1 (5 bases). The CDR3: CASSKGGNQPQHF. As DNA, the CDR3 is TGTGCCAGCAGCAAAGGGGGCAATCAGCCCCAGCATTTT.